This entry lists 16 T cell receptor beta chains sequenced from one sample in a study of T-cell reconstitution after alpha-beta-depleted transplantation in children. A library of TCRbeta sequences, prepared with unique molecular identifiers, was generated. TCRdb reanalysed the PCR reads using MiXCR and keeps one entry per CDR3 protein. The table includes 330,000 or so distinct CDR3 sequences, approximately 10% detected once. Sequencing was performed on PBMCs from the stem cell graft donor, taken from the stem cell graft. The source is a human donor who donated a stem cell graft to a child with acute lymphoblastic leukemia.

V and J are TRBV19 and TRBJ1-1; D is possibly TRBD1 (6 bases). Per germline, CDR1 LNHDA and CDR2 SQIVND (reference sequence). This CDR3 comprises 16 residues. V dropped 3 bases and J dropped 2 bases, with 16 bases sitting between them. The CDR3 region has the DNA TGTGCCAGTAGTATGAGTGGGACCAGGGGAAACACTGAAGCTTTCTTT. It translates to CASSMSGTRGNTEAFF.

This clonotype occurred a few times. CDR3 loop: CASSQGSREGYNEQFF. As DNA, the CDR3 is TGCGCCAGCAGCCAAGGGTCGCGGGAGGGCTACAATGAGCAGTTCTTC. V gene TRBV4-1 combines with J gene TRBJ2-1; 9 nucleotides match TRBD2. The ends lost 1 base at V and 3 bases at J; junction bases unmatched: 4. The V gene's germline CDR1 is MGHRA and CDR2 YSYEKL. The CDR3 totals 16 residues.

This clonotype has at least ten counts. J is TRBJ2-7 and V is TRBV20-1; 8 bases map to TRBD2. V lost 6 bases and J lost 6; bases outside the gene matches: 10. This CDR3 has 13 residues. The germline V gene encodes CDR1 DFQATT and CDR2 SNEGSKA (reference sequence). Written as DNA, the CDR3 is TGCAGTGCGAGCGGGAGCTACCTGAGCGAGCAGTACTTC. It is translated as CSASGSYLSEQYF.

The chain is built from TRBV7-2 and TRBJ2-1, with 10 bases lining up with TRBD2. The CDR3 contains 17 residues. Per germline, CDR1 SGHTA and CDR2 FQGNSA. V dropped 3 bases and J dropped 0; count of bases not matched to a gene: 5. The DNA of the CDR3 is TGTGCCAGCAGCTTTCCGGCTAGCGGGAGCTCCTACAATGAGCAGTTCTTC. It translates to CASSFPASGSSYNEQFF.

This clonotype turned up a few times. The rearrangement joins TRBV5-1 to TRBJ2-7, with D possibly matching TRBD1 (6 bases). The V end lost 4 bases, the J end lost 2 bases, and 13 bases lay between the germline ends. Germline lookup yields CDR1 SGHRS and CDR2 YFSETQ. The CDR3 is 14 amino acids. The CDR3 nucleotides read TGCGCCAGCAGCATCGGGACACAAGCCTACGAGCAGTACTTC. Translation gives CASSIGTQAYEQYF.

The chain recombines TRBV7-9 with TRBJ2-3, with 8 nucleotides matching TRBD2. V shed 4 bases, J shed 4 bases, and the junction held 7 bases outside the gene matches. CDR1 is SEHNR and CDR2 is FQNEAQ in the germline V gene (reference sequence). This CDR3 spans 15 amino acids. In DNA, the CDR3 is TGTGCCAGCAGCTCGGTAGCGGGGCCCCCAGATACGCAGTATTTT. Amino acids: CASSSVAGPPDTQYF.

This clonotype has a count of ten or more. V usage is TRBV5-1 and J usage is TRBJ2-7, with D hard to call. Germline V lookup: CDR1 SGHRS, CDR2 YFSETQ. V lost 2 bases and J lost 4, with 10 bases in between. The CDR3 runs to 13 residues. CDR3 DNA sequence: TGCGCCAGCAGCTTCGGCAGCGAATACGAGCAGTACTTC. This encodes CASSFGSEYEQYF.

This clonotype was seen many times. This chain connects TRBV3-1 to TRBJ2-7; a weak D match, TRBD2 (7 bases). This CDR3 is built from 14 residues. Germline lookup yields CDR1 LGHDT and CDR2 YNNKEL (reference sequence). Trimming shortened V by 4 bases and J by 5 bases, and 15 bases separated the two germline ends. Here the CDR3 DNA reads TGTGCCAGCAGCCTGGGGGGGGCCGTGGACGAGCAGTACTTC. This translates into CASSLGGAVDEQYF.

The V and J genes are TRBV4-1 and TRBJ1-1, with a possible D match to TRBD1 (5 bases). V was clipped by 4 bases and J by 8 bases, with 17 bases between them. The CDR3 is 14 amino acids. The V gene's germline CDR1 is MGHRA and CDR2 YSYEKL. DNA of the CDR3: TGCGCCAGCAGCCTCACCCAGGGACCCCACGAAGCTTTCTTT. It translates to CASSLTQGPHEAFF.

The V call is TRBV20-1, the J call TRBJ2-1, with 8 bases identical to TRBD2. The germline CDR1 and CDR2 sequences are DFQATT and SNEGSKA (reference sequence). The CDR3 has 15 residues. V trimming: 1 base; J trimming: 6 bases; junction bases outside the gene matches: 8. CDR3: CSARGAGAWANEQFF. The CDR3 nucleotides read TGCAGTGCTAGAGGAGCGGGGGCTTGGGCCAATGAGCAGTTCTTC.

The chain links TRBV5-1 to TRBJ2-1; D is ambiguous. CDR1 and CDR2 from the germline V gene are SGHRS and YFSETQ. The CDR3 extends over 12 amino acids. Trimming stripped 4 bases from V and 7 bases from J, with 9 bases between. The DNA for the CDR3 is TGCGCCAGCAGCAATACCGCAAATGAGCAGTTCTTC. Translated: CASSNTANEQFF. Full variable domain (remainder filled in from reference TRBV5-1 and TRBJ2-1): KAGVTQTPRYLIKTRGQQVTLSCSPISGHRSVSWYQQTPGQGLQFLFEYFSETQRNKGNFPGRFSGRQFSNSRSEMNVSTLELGDSALYLCASSNTANEQFFGPGTRLTVL.

This clonotype was observed many times. The genes are TRBV9 and TRBJ2-3; 10 nucleotides align to TRBD2. V dropped 5 bases and J dropped 7; count of bases not matched to a gene: 10. Germline lookup yields CDR1 SGDLS and CDR2 YYNGEE. This CDR3 is 15 amino acids long. DNA for the CDR3: TGTGCCAGCAGTCAATCTAGCGGGAGTCATTATACGCAGTATTTT. Its translation is CASSQSSGSHYTQYF.

For this clonotype: The junction differs from germline at one of its ends, possibly a read error. In DNA, the CDR3 is TGTGCTAGCAGTCTCGGGACAATCCCCTACAATGAGCAGTTCTTC. Protein sequence: CASSLGTIPYNEQFF. This chain joins TRBV7-7 and TRBJ2-1; perhaps TRBD1 as D (6 bases). The CDR3 is made up of 15 amino acids. Germline V gives CDR1 SSHAT, CDR2 FNYEAQ (reference sequence).

The chain is built from TRBV12-3 or TRBV12-4 and TRBJ2-7; 11 bases fit TRBD2. CDR3 length equals 15 residues. V gave up 5 bases and J gave up 5 bases; unmatched junction bases: 8. The CDR3 sequence is CASSPLAGVVDEQYF. In DNA, the CDR3 is TGTGCCAGCAGTCCACTAGCGGGAGTTGTAGACGAGCAGTACTTC.

V is TRBV4-3 and J is TRBJ2-2, with D possibly TRBD1 on 6 matching bases. This CDR3 comprises 15 residues. V was cut by 4 bases and J by 3 bases, with 12 bases left in between. Per germline, CDR1 LGHNA and CDR2 YSLEER. The CDR3 region is CASSPAHRDTGELFF. For the CDR3, the DNA is TGCGCCAGCAGCCCAGCCCACAGGGACACCGGGGAGCTGTTTTTT.

The V and J genes are TRBV28 and TRBJ2-5, with 8 bases matching TRBD1. Germline V CDR1 and CDR2: MDHEN, SYDVKM. V lost 3 bases to trimming and J lost 3 bases; unmatched junction nucleotides: 9. The CDR3 has 16 residues. The CDR3 DNA reads TGTGCCAGCAGTTTCGCCAGGGGGCTCGCGGAAGAGACCCAGTACTTC. It specifies CASSFARGLAEETQYF.